Sequencing of this T cell receptor (beta chain) was carried out in a study of T cells after yellow fever vaccination. TCRdb ran MiXCR on the 5' RACE reads and lists one entry per CDR3 protein. Of a few hundred thousand distinct CDR3 sequences listed, roughly 5.2% are singletons. At least ten counts were recorded for this clonotype. Trimming stripped 0 bases from V and 8 bases from J, with 16 bases between. There are 14 residues in the CDR3. Germline V gene lookup returns CDR1 SQVTM and CDR2 ANQGSEA. The clonotype was recovered from a man between 18 and 35 years old who received the YFV17D yellow fever vaccine. Sequencing used CD4+ T cells sorted from PBMCs, obtained on the day of the yellow fever booster vaccination. V and J are TRBV29-1 and TRBJ1-2; D possibly corresponds to TRBD1 (5 bases). The CDR3, as DNA: TGCAGCGTTGAAGAGGGGCCCCGAGGGGACGGCTACACCTTC. It translates to CSVEEGPRGDGYTF. The full variable domain, rest sourced from reference TRBV29-1 and TRBJ1-2, is SAVISQKPSRDICQRGTSLTIQCQVDSQVTMMFWYRQQPGQSLTLIATANQGSEATYESGFVIDKFPISRPNLTFSTLTVSNMSPEDSSIYLCSVEEGPRGDGYTFGSGTRLTVV.